The rows below give T cell receptor beta chains drawn from one sample of a study of molecular identifiers for immune sequencing clone quantification. TCRdb re-analysed the PCR reads in MiXCR, keeping a single row per CDR3 protein. The data show tens of thousands of distinct CDR3 sequences, with about a quarter seen just once and around 0.96% held by the top ten. The source material was naive CD8+ T cells from blood, with Jurkat cell RNA spiked in. The receptor set was obtained from a human donor in good health. Some libraries in this study had Jurkat cell RNA spiked in. CDR3s include the opening cysteine and the closing phenylalanine or tryptophan. A D gene is named only where the DNA matches it firmly. A clone size is listed for some rows: how often the clone was seen (once, few, many), or a class if it is expanded.

>-|many|TRBV27|TRBJ2-3
TGTGCCAGCAGTTTATCACTGTACACAGATACGCAGTATTTT
CASSLSLYTDTQYF
>-|-|TRBV7-9|TRBJ2-5
TGTGCCAGCAGCTTTCCACAGGGAGAAGAGACCCAGTACTTC
CASSFPQGEETQYF
>-|many|TRBV5-1|TRBJ2-1
TGCGCCAGCAGCCATGGAACGGGGGGCACGGTCAATGAGCAGTTCTTC
CASSHGTGGTVNEQFF
>-|many|TRBV29-1|TRBJ2-2
TGCAGCGTTCTTGGCAGAGAGAACACCGGGGAGCTGTTTTTT
CSVLGRENTGELFF
>-|-|TRBV12-3/TRBV12-4|TRBJ2-2
TGTGCCAGCAGTCCGACCCATCAAACCGGGGAGCTGTTTTTT
CASSPTHQTGELFF
>-|few|TRBV5-3|TRBJ2-1
TGTGCCAGCAGCGTAATGGACGGCCACAATGAGCAGTTCTTC
CASSVMDGHNEQFF
>TRBD2|many|TRBV4-3|TRBJ2-1
TGCGCCAGCAGCCTTGGGGCGGGGGTCTACAATGAGCAGTTCTTC
CASSLGAGVYNEQFF
>TRBD2|many|TRBV12-3/TRBV12-4|TRBJ2-3
TGTGCCAGCAGTTTAGTGGTCGGGGGGGCTGCTGATACGCAGTATTTT
CASSLVVGGAADTQYF
>-|many|TRBV7-9|TRBJ2-3
TGTGCCGGGGCCCAGGGCTCTAGCACAGATACGCAGTATTTT
CAGAQGSSTDTQYF
>-|many|TRBV4-2|TRBJ2-7
TGTGCCAGCAGCCAAGTTCCATCGGGGTATCGGCACGAGCAGTACTTC
CASSQVPSGYRHEQYF
>-|many|TRBV4-3|TRBJ2-1
TGCGCCAGCAGCCAAGATAATTCGGGATACAATGAGCAGTTCTTC
CASSQDNSGYNEQFF
>-|-|TRBV9|TRBJ1-1
TGTGCCAGCAGCGTATCCCCTATGAGGGGCAGGGGTAACACTGAAGCTTTCTTT
CASSVSPMRGRGNTEAFF
>-|-|TRBV24-1|TRBJ2-5
TGTGCCACCAGTGCCCGCCGGGACATTCAAGAGACCCAGTACTTC
CATSARRDIQETQYF
>-|-|TRBV29-1|TRBJ2-2
TGCAGCGCTGGATCTCCCGGGGAGCTGTTTTTT
CSAGSPGELFF
>TRBD2|many|TRBV7-6|TRBJ2-3
TGTGCCAGCAGCCCCCATAGGAGCGGGGGGAGAGATACGCAGTATTTT
CASSPHRSGGRDTQYF
>-|many|TRBV7-2|TRBJ2-7
TGTGCCAGCAGCTTCACAGGGAGCTACGAGCAGTACTTC
CASSFTGSYEQYF
>TRBD1|many|TRBV18|TRBJ2-5
TGTGCCAGCTCACCAGGACAGGGGCCGGGGGAGACCCAGTACTTC
CASSPGQGPGETQYF
>TRBD1|many|TRBV6-2/TRBV6-3|TRBJ2-3
TGTGCCAGCAGTTACGGACAGGGTTACACAGATACGCAGTATTTT
CASSYGQGYTDTQYF
>-|once|TRBV5-3|TRBJ2-2
TGTGCCAGCAGCTTCGGACCGACCACCGGGGAGCTGTTTTTT
CASSFGPTTGELFF
>TRBD1|many|TRBV20-1|TRBJ2-7
TGCAGTGCACGGGGACAGGAATCCTCCTACGAGCAGTACTTC
CSARGQESSYEQYF
>TRBD2|few|TRBV15|TRBJ2-3
TGTGCCACCAGCATGAGACTAGCGGGAGGGCCGAAAGATACGCAGTATTTT
CATSMRLAGGPKDTQYF
>TRBD1|-|TRBV27|TRBJ1-5
TGTGCCGGCAGGACAGGGCCCTCCAGCAATCAGCCCCAGCATTTT
CAGRTGPSSNQPQHF
>-|many|TRBV20-1|TRBJ2-1
TGCAGTGCTAGCAGTAGCGGCTACTACAATGAGCAGTTCTTC
CSASSSGYYNEQFF
>-|many|TRBV12-3/TRBV12-4|TRBJ1-5
TGTGCCAGCAGTTTATTTGGGAGAAGCAATCAGCCCCAGCATTTT
CASSLFGRSNQPQHF
>-|-|TRBV7-9|TRBJ1-5
TGTGCCAGCAGCTTAGGCAGGGTTGGTCAGCCCCAGCATTTT
CASSLGRVGQPQHF
>TRBD1|few|TRBV20-1|TRBJ2-1
TGCAGTGCTAGAGATTCAGGGGGCCCTCTGTTCTTC
CSARDSGGPLFF
>-|once|TRBV25-1|TRBJ2-3
TGTGCCAGCAGTGAAGTCGAGGAGGGCGTTACAGATACGCAGTATTTT
CASSEVEEGVTDTQYF
>-|-|TRBV5-6|TRBJ2-2
TGTGCCGGCACCGGGAGCGTCACCGGGGAGCTGTTTTTT
CAGTGSVTGELFF
>-|-|TRBV11-2|TRBJ2-3
TGTGCCAGCGCGTCAGTGAGCACAGATACGCAGTATTTT
CASASVSTDTQYF